The sequence of this T cell receptor (beta chain) was determined in a study of T cell responses to AZD1222 COVID-19 vaccine. The V end was cut by 2 bases, the J end by 3 bases, with 15 bases between. The germline V gene encodes CDR1 SGDLS and CDR2 YYNGEE. The CDR3 has 15 amino acids. Profiling relied on immunoSEQ multiplex PCR, and the TCRdb table lists in-frame clones only, not all of them. The sample lists 110,000 to 150,000 clones; 80% to 95% were seen once. The source was peripheral blood, collected 28 days after the second AZD1222 dose. The V gene is TRBV9, the J gene TRBJ2-7; D possibly corresponds to TRBD1 (5 bases). The TCR sequence derives from an adult who received the AZD1222 COVID-19 vaccine. CDR3 loop: CASSVTGRGFYEQYF. CDR3 DNA: TGTGCCAGCAGCGTCACAGGTAGAGGCTTCTACGAGCAGTACTTC.